The clone carrying this T cell receptor beta chain was found once. The antigen remains unidentified. The PCR made use of 60 Vbeta and 13 Jbeta primers. Produced via immunoSEQ multiplex PCR; TCRdb's table is partial and in-frame only. In the table there are roughly 120,000 clones, roughly 80% of which are singletons. The data derive from a study of cytomegalovirus exposure and HLA in healthy donors. Study context: As released early, the data held about 85 million unique TCRs from HLA-typed donors. Study-wide points: Sequencing depth across donors, presence/absence analyses assumed, was roughly uniform.

Germline-derived CDR1 and CDR2 are SEHNR and FQNEAQ (reference sequence). V was shortened by 0 bases and J by 0 bases, with 8 bases between the two germline ends. The CDR3 loop spans 16 amino acids. The clonotype comes from a female donor in good health and CMV-seropositive. V usage is TRBV7-9 and J usage is TRBJ1-4; D is ambiguous. The sequencing input was PBMCs. CDR3 protein: CASSLARSATNEKLFF. CDR3 DNA: TGTGCCAGCAGCTTAGCGCGGAGTGCAACTAATGAAAAACTGTTTTTT.